Below, 23 T cell receptor beta chains from the same sample are listed, as sequenced in a study of T cells in women clearing cervical HPV infection. Assay used: immunoSEQ multiplex PCR; TCRdb lists only in-frame clones, some missing. This table holds about 39,000 clones. Source material: blood buffy coat. These receptors were obtained from a woman between 18 and 75 years old with a cervical HPV16 infection that either progressed to CIN3+ or cleared (not recorded which).

Concerning this clone: The read ends 3 residues before the CDR3 terminus; that terminus is restored from the germline J gene. The rearrangement joins TRBV10-3 to TRBJ1-4; D perhaps matches TRBD1 (5 bases). CDR1 is ENHRY and CDR2 is SYGVKD in the germline V gene. The CDR3 runs to 14 residues. The CDR3 DNA, read in part, is TGTGCCATCAGTGAGTCCGGTGGGGCCAACGTA. Protein: CAISESGGANV. The complete CDR3 reads CAISESGGANVLFF.

About this clone itself: The sequence runs out 3 residues before the end of the CDR3; the remainder is reconstructed from the germline J gene. This rearrangement joins TRBV7-8 to TRBJ1-1; possibly TRBD1 for D (6 bases). Germline V gene data show CDR1 as SGHVS and CDR2 as FQNEAQ. V lost 6 bases, J lost 1 base, and 15 bases lay in between. CDR3 length: 15 residues. The CDR3 bases that were read are TGTGCCAGCAGACCTCCGGGACACAAGAACACTGAA. Its translation is CASRPPGHKNTE. The full-length CDR3 reads as CASRPPGHKNTEAFF. Combining the CDR3 with reference TRBV7-8 and TRBJ1-1 gives the whole variable domain GAGVSQSPRYKVAKRGQDVALRCDPISGHVSLFWYQQALGQGPEFLTYFQNEAQLDKSGLPSDRFFAERPEGSVSTLKIQRTQQEDSAVYLCASRPPGHKNTEAFFGQGTRLTVV.

About this clone itself: The sequence runs out 3 residues before the end of the CDR3; the remainder is reconstructed from the germline J gene. The chain combines TRBV28 with TRBJ1-2; D unresolved. V lost 3 bases to trimming and J lost 4 bases, with 6 bases between them. The germline CDR1 and CDR2 sequences are MDHEN and SYDVKM. The CDR3 runs 12 residues. The CDR3 protein is CASSFRGYGYTF. The CDR3 DNA, read in part, is TGTGCCAGCAGTTTCCGGGGCTATGGC.

As regards this clone: The read gets to within 3 residues of the CDR3 end, and the germline J gene fills in the rest. This sequence joins TRBV2 and TRBJ2-2; 8 bases line up with TRBD1. Germline V gene lookup returns CDR1 SNHLY and CDR2 FYNNEI. This CDR3 has 13 amino acids. The V gene end was trimmed by 5 bases and the J gene end by 7 bases; junction bases not matched to a gene: 3. The sequenced CDR3 bases are TGTGCCAGCAGTACACAGGGGGACGGGGAG. Translated, it gives CASSTQGDGE. The whole CDR3 protein is CASSTQGDGELFF.

To note about this clone: The read comes to an end 3 residues before the CDR3 does, leaving the germline J gene to fill in the end. The rearrangement uses TRBV19 and TRBJ1-2; TRBD1 is a possible D gene (6 bases). The CDR3 spans 13 residues. Germline V gene lookup returns CDR1 LNHDA and CDR2 SQIVND (reference sequence). The part of the CDR3 DNA that was read is TGTGCCAGTAGCGGACAGTTCTACAATGAC. Residues: CASSGQFYND. The CDR3, in full, reads CASSGQFYNDYTF.

In the case of this clone: Read sequence stops 3 residues before the CDR3 end, and the germline J gene provides the missing end. The V and J genes are TRBV11-2 and TRBJ2-2; D is possibly TRBD1 (6 bases). CDR3 size: 14 residues. Germline V CDR1 and CDR2: SGHAT, FQNNGV. V was clipped by 5 bases and J by 3 bases, with 10 bases between them. CDR3 region: CASSVNRDTGELFF. The CDR3 DNA, read in part, is TGTGCCAGCAGCGTAAACAGGGACACCGGGGAG.

A note on this clone: The CDR3 end falls 3 residues outside the read, so it is completed with the germline J gene. The chain recombines TRBV28 with TRBJ2-1; 7 bases map to TRBD1. The CDR3 length is 13 residues. Germline CDR1 MDHEN, CDR2 SYDVKM. V trimming: 4 bases; J trimming: 7 bases; junction bases outside the gene matches: 4. CDR3 DNA, as far as it was read: TGTGCCAGCAGTTCGGACAGGATGAATGAG. Translated, it gives CASSSDRMNE. In full, the CDR3 reads CASSSDRMNEQFF.

Turning to this clone: The read is 3 residues too short to cover the CDR3 end, so that end is filled in from the germline J gene. The V and J genes are TRBV11-2 and TRBJ2-3, with D possibly being TRBD1 (6 bases). Germline CDR1 reads SGHAT; CDR2 reads FQNNGV. The V end lost 3 bases, the J end lost 6 bases, and 16 bases lay between the germline ends. The CDR3 loop spans 15 amino acids. CDR3 sequence reads: CASSFQGQGADTQYF. The sequenced CDR3 bases are TGTGCCAGCAGCTTTCAGGGACAAGGAGCGGATACG.

Concerning this clone itself: Sequencing ends 3 residues short of the CDR3 end; the germline J gene provides the rest. The gene calls are TRBV19 and TRBJ2-2; either TRBD1 or TRBD2 may fit D (7 bases each). The CDR3 runs to 19 residues. Germline loops: CDR1 LNHDA, CDR2 SQIVND (reference sequence). The CDR3 loop is CASSAGRGKAGQFNEKLFF. CDR3 DNA (partial): TGTGCCAGTAGCGCGGGCCGCGGCAAAGCGGGACAGTTTAATGAAAAG.

As for this clone: The read comes to an end 3 residues before the CDR3 does, leaving the germline J gene to fill in the end. This sequence joins TRBV7-2 and TRBJ2-2; perhaps TRBD2 as D (7 bases). The CDR3 is 15 residues long. The germline V gene has CDR1 SGHTA and CDR2 FQGNSA. V lost 2 bases and J 1 base, leaving 8 bases between the germline ends. CDR3 bases read: TGTGCCAGCAGCTTAAGGGGGGGGAACACCGGGGAG. Translating it yields CASSLRGGNTGE. The full-length CDR3 reads as CASSLRGGNTGELFF.

A word on this clone: The CDR3 end is not reached by the read, which stops 3 residues before it; the germline J gene fills it in. The gene calls are TRBV30 and TRBJ1-2; TRBD1 agrees at 10 bases. V was clipped by 0 bases and J by 7 bases; unmatched bases: 5. The CDR3 length is 14 residues. From germline, CDR1 is GTSNPN and CDR2 SVGIG (reference sequence). The covered CDR3 bases are TGTGCCTGGAGTGTAAGACAGGGGGCGTCTGGC. This sequence encodes CAWSVRQGASG. The full CDR3 protein is CAWSVRQGASGYTF.

For this clone: The CDR3 goes on 3 residues after the read ends, and that part is filled in from the germline J gene. This chain connects TRBV20-1 to TRBJ2-7; no definite D call. Germline CDR1 reads DFQATT; CDR2 reads SNEGSKA (reference sequence). The CDR3 has 12 amino acids. The ends were cut back, 2 bases at V and 5 bases at J, with 10 bases in the middle. CDR3 DNA, as far as it was read: TGCAGTGCTAGACCTGACAAGGACGAG. This translates into CSARPDKDE. The entire CDR3 protein reads CSARPDKDEQYF.

This CDR3 reads CASSLLAGADLDEQFF. CDR3 DNA (partial): TGTGCCAGCAGTTTACTAGCGGGAGCCGACCTTGATGAG. The chain uses TRBV27 and TRBJ2-1; 10 bases agree with TRBD2. The read gets to within 3 residues of the CDR3 end, and the germline J gene fills in the rest. This CDR3 region has 16 residues. The ends lost 2 bases at V and 8 bases at J; junction bases unmatched: 9. The germline CDR1 and CDR2 sequences are MNHEY and SMNVEV (reference sequence).

Concerning this clone itself: The read comes to an end 3 residues before the CDR3 does, leaving the germline J gene to fill in the end. This rearrangement joins TRBV30 to TRBJ2-7; 10 nucleotides align to TRBD1. This CDR3 has 14 residues. Germline trimming cut 2 bases from V and 4 bases from J; bases unmatched to any gene: 5. Per the germline V gene, CDR1 is GTSNPN and CDR2 is SVGIG (reference sequence). The CDR3 loop reads CAWSRGQGIYEQYF. The covered CDR3 bases are TGTGCCTGGAGTCGGGGACAGGGGATTTACGAG.

As to this clone: The sequence runs out 3 residues before the end of the CDR3; the remainder is reconstructed from the germline J gene. The chain joins TRBV7-3 to TRBJ2-7; TRBD2 agrees at 8 bases. V lost 5 bases, J lost 2 bases, and 8 bases stayed unmatched. The germline V gene has CDR1 SGHTA and CDR2 FQGTGA. CDR3 length: 15 amino acids. The CDR3 bases that were read are TGTGCCAGCAGCCACGGGAGGGGCGGAGCCTACGAG. Protein product: CASSHGRGGAYE. The full CDR3 is CASSHGRGGAYEQYF.

Notes on this clone: Coverage ceases 3 residues before the CDR3 finishes, and the germline J gene fills in the end. The rearrangement joins TRBV7-8 to TRBJ2-2; no clear D gene. This CDR3 contains 17 residues. The ends were cut back, 5 bases at V and 3 bases at J, with 19 bases in the middle. The germline V gene has CDR1 SGHVS and CDR2 FQNEAQ. The sequenced CDR3 bases are TGTGCCAGCAGCCAGTCTTTAACAGAGAGATACACCGGGGAG. Its translation: CASSQSLTERYTGE. Given in full, the CDR3 is CASSQSLTERYTGELFF.

Points on this clone: Read data end 3 residues before the CDR3 end; the end is taken from the germline J gene. The chain links TRBV5-1 to TRBJ2-1; the match to TRBD2 covers 9 bases. Germline CDR1 SGHRS, CDR2 YFSETQ. Trimming removed 2 bases from V and 8 bases from J; junction bases left unmatched: 11. This CDR3 comprises 16 residues. The CDR3 DNA, read in part, is TGCGCCAGCAGCTTTTTCGGACTAGCGAGGGACCATGAG. It specifies CASSFFGLARDHE. The whole CDR3 region reads CASSFFGLARDHEQFF.

As to this clone: Coverage ceases 3 residues before the CDR3 finishes, and the germline J gene fills in the end. The chain links TRBV6-2 or TRBV6-3 to TRBJ1-2; D is uncertain. Looked up from germline, CDR1 is MNHEY and CDR2 is SVGEGT. The CDR3 has 15 amino acids. The CDR3 sequence: CASSPAGGGSYDYTF. The sequenced part of the CDR3 DNA is TGTGCCAGCAGTCCCGCTGGCGGAGGCTCCTACGAC.

To note about this clone: Read data end 3 residues before the CDR3 end; the end is taken from the germline J gene. The V and J genes are TRBV7-3 and TRBJ1-2; D not resolved. Per the germline V gene, CDR1 is SGHTA and CDR2 is FQGTGA. The CDR3 totals 11 residues. The DNA read from the CDR3 is TGTGCCAGCAGCCGAAACAATGAC. Amino acids: CASSRNND. The whole CDR3 is CASSRNNDYTF. The full variable domain, its missing parts supplied by reference TRBV7-3 and TRBJ1-2, is GAGVSQTPSNKVTEKGKYVELRCDPISGHTALYWYRQSLGQGPEFLIYFQGTGAADDSGLPNDRFFAVRPEGSVSTLKIQRTERGDSAVYLCASSRNNDYTFGSGTRLTVV.

Worth noting for this clone: The read ends 3 residues shy of where the CDR3 ends; the end is completed using the germline J gene. This sequence joins TRBV5-6 and TRBJ1-2, with a tentative D call TRBD1 (5 bases). Germline V gives CDR1 SGHDT, CDR2 YYEEEE. CDR3 length: 15 residues. The covered CDR3 bases are TGTGCCAGCAGCTTGTCCCAGGGAGAATTCTACGAC. Translated: CASSLSQGEFYD. The complete CDR3 reads CASSLSQGEFYDYTF.

The CDR3 DNA, read in part, is TGTGCCTGGAGTCCCCGGGGACTAGCGGGTTACTACGAG. This codes for CAWSPRGLAGYYE. The whole CDR3 reads CAWSPRGLAGYYEQYF. The genes are TRBV30 and TRBJ2-7, with TRBD2 identical over 12 bases. With the read ending 3 residues before the CDR3 end, the germline J gene is used to fill in that end. From germline, CDR1 is GTSNPN and CDR2 SVGIG (reference sequence). This CDR3 spans 16 amino acids. V shed 2 bases, J shed 3 bases, and the junction held 8 bases outside the gene matches.

As concerns this clone: Read sequence stops 3 residues before the CDR3 end, and the germline J gene provides the missing end. This chain connects TRBV7-2 to TRBJ2-7, with TRBD2 matching over 13 bases. Germline V gene lookup returns CDR1 SGHTA and CDR2 FQGNSA. V was pared by 5 bases and J by 5 bases, with 6 bases of the junction left unmatched. This CDR3 spans 15 amino acids. CDR3 sequence reads: CASSPRTSGRHEQYF. The part of the CDR3 DNA that was read is TGTGCCAGCAGCCCACGGACTAGCGGGAGACACGAG. Supplemented by reference TRBV7-2 and TRBJ2-7, the full variable domain reads GAGVSQSPSNKVTEKGKDVELRCDPISGHTALYWYRQSLGQGLEFLIYFQGNSAPDKSGLPSDRFSAERTGGSVSTLTIQRTQQEDSAVYLCASSPRTSGRHEQYFGPGTRLTVT.

About this clone itself: Coverage ceases 3 residues before the CDR3 finishes, and the germline J gene fills in the end. This chain links TRBV12-3 or TRBV12-4 with TRBJ2-3; 11 bases align to TRBD1. V lost 6 bases, J lost 3 bases, and 8 bases stayed unmatched. The CDR3 runs 16 residues. Partial CDR3 DNA: TGTGCCAGCAGCGCCGGGACAGGGGGTTGGACAGATACG. This sequence encodes CASSAGTGGWTDT. The full CDR3 reads CASSAGTGGWTDTQYF.